The rows below give T cell receptor beta chains drawn from one sample of a study of blood T cell repertoires in COVID-19. Assay used: immunoSEQ multiplex PCR; TCRdb lists only in-frame clones, some missing. Among around 220,000 clones listed, 70% to 90% were seen once. Sequencing used peripheral blood. These receptors came from a woman between 40 and 50 years old who had recovered from COVID-19. The CDR3 runs from the conserved cysteine through the conserved F or W. D genes are given only for firm matches. A clone size is listed for some rows: how often the clone was seen (once, few, many), or a class if it is expanded.

D: TRBD2
V: TRBV20-1
length: 14
size: once
J: TRBJ2-1
DNA: TGCAGTGCTAGTGTCAGCGGGAATCGGTATGAGCAGTTCTTC
CDR3: CSASVSGNRYEQFF

D: -
V: TRBV18
length: 13
size: -
J: TRBJ2-7
DNA: TGTGCCAGCTCACCACTCCAGGGCTACGAGCAGTACTTC
CDR3: CASSPLQGYEQYF

D: -
V: TRBV11-3
length: 18
size: -
J: TRBJ2-2
DNA: TGTGCCAGCAGCTTAGCAAGATCAGGGACACCCTACACCGGGGAGCTGTTTTTT
CDR3: CASSLARSGTPYTGELFF

D: -
V: TRBV7-2
length: 15
size: few
J: TRBJ1-5
DNA: TGTGCCAGCAGCTTAAGGCTTGGTGGGGGGCAGCCCCAGCATTTT
CDR3: CASSLRLGGGQPQHF

D: -
V: TRBV28
length: 16
size: -
J: TRBJ1-5
DNA: TGTGCCAGCAGCCTACGGGGGGGAGGGGGTCATCAGCCCCAGCATTTT
CDR3: CASSLRGGGGHQPQHF

D: -
V: TRBV6-2/TRBV6-3
length: 14
size: -
J: TRBJ2-7
DNA: TGTGCCAGCAGTTACGGGCAGTTTCTCTACGAGCAGTACTTC
CDR3: CASSYGQFLYEQYF

D: -
V: TRBV27
length: 14
size: -
J: TRBJ1-1
DNA: TGTGCCAGCAGTTCGAACCCAGGGCCGCCAAAAGCTTTCTTT
CDR3: CASSSNPGPPKAFF

D: TRBD1
V: TRBV16
length: 13
size: -
J: TRBJ1-2
DNA: TGTGCCAGCGTCCCCACAGGGGGCCATGGCTACACCTTC
CDR3: CASVPTGGHGYTF

D: -
V: TRBV4-1
length: 14
size: -
J: TRBJ2-5
DNA: TGCGCCAGCAGCCTGGGACTTAAGCAAGAGACCCAGTACTTC
CDR3: CASSLGLKQETQYF

D: TRBD1
V: TRBV20-1
length: 11
size: -
J: TRBJ2-2
DNA: TGCAGTGCTCAGGGGGTCGGGGAGCTGTTTTTT
CDR3: CSAQGVGELFF

D: TRBD1
V: TRBV2
length: 15
size: -
J: TRBJ2-2
DNA: TGTGCCAGCATTAGGGACAGGGGCAACACCGGGGAGCTGTTTTTT
CDR3: CASIRDRGNTGELFF

D: TRBD2
V: TRBV11-3
length: 17
size: -
J: TRBJ2-5
DNA: TGTGCCAGCAGCCTCCGGGGACTAGCGGGAGTGGGGGAGACCCAGTACTTC
CDR3: CASSLRGLAGVGETQYF

D: -
V: TRBV7-6
length: 13
size: -
J: TRBJ2-7
DNA: TGTGCCAGCAGTGCGGGCCCTGGGTACGAGCAGTACTTC
CDR3: CASSAGPGYEQYF

D: -
V: TRBV19
length: 15
size: -
J: TRBJ2-5
DNA: TGTGCCAGTAGTTTGTTCGCGGGTCGCAAAGAGACCCAGTACTTC
CDR3: CASSLFAGRKETQYF

D: -
V: TRBV28
length: 13
size: -
J: TRBJ2-4
DNA: TGTGCCAGCAGTTTTGGAGGGAAAAACATTCAGTACTTC
CDR3: CASSFGGKNIQYF

D: -
V: TRBV11-2
length: 14
size: -
J: TRBJ1-4
DNA: TGTGCCAGCAGCTTCAGCGGCAGTGGGGAAAAACTGTTTTTT
CDR3: CASSFSGSGEKLFF

D: -
V: TRBV6-5
length: 16
size: -
J: TRBJ1-6
DNA: TGTGCCAGCAGTTACTCTGGCAGGGCCTATAATTCACCCCTCCACTTT
CDR3: CASSYSGRAYNSPLHF

D: -
V: TRBV21-1
length: 17
size: -
J: TRBJ1-2
DNA: TGTGCCAGCTTCCGGGCAGGGGGCGGGCAGGGGGCTTTTGGCTACACCTTC
CDR3: CASFRAGGGQGAFGYTF

D: TRBD1
V: TRBV6-5
length: 14
size: -
J: TRBJ1-3
DNA: TGTGCCAGCAGTAATGGACAGGGGGCGAACACCATATATTTT
CDR3: CASSNGQGANTIYF

D: TRBD1
V: TRBV7-6
length: 16
size: once
J: TRBJ1-5
DNA: TGTGCCAGCAGCTTGGGGGACAGGGTGACCAATCAGCCCCAGCATTTT
CDR3: CASSLGDRVTNQPQHF

D: TRBD1
V: TRBV2
length: 13
size: -
J: TRBJ2-7
DNA: TGTGCCAGCGGGGGGGACAGGGTAAACGAGCAGTACTTC
CDR3: CASGGDRVNEQYF

D: TRBD1
V: TRBV29-1
length: 13
size: -
J: TRBJ1-5
DNA: TGCAGCGTTGGGGGACAGAGCAATCAGCCCCAGCATTTT
CDR3: CSVGGQSNQPQHF

D: TRBD1
V: TRBV4-1
length: 16
size: -
J: TRBJ1-1
DNA: TGCGCCAGCAGCCAAGATAGGGACAGTCCTTACACTGAAGCTTTCTTT
CDR3: CASSQDRDSPYTEAFF

D: TRBD1
V: TRBV6-5
length: 15
size: -
J: TRBJ1-5
DNA: TGTGCCAGCAGCAACAACAGGGGAACTACGCAGCCCCAGCATTTT
CDR3: CASSNNRGTTQPQHF

D: -
V: TRBV19
length: 14
size: -
J: TRBJ1-2
DNA: TGTGCCAGTAGCACGGACATAGGAAACTATGGCTACACCTTC
CDR3: CASSTDIGNYGYTF

D: -
V: TRBV7-9
length: 16
size: -
J: TRBJ2-1
DNA: TGTGCCAGCAGCTTTACGGGACAAGACACCAGCAATGAGCAGTTCTTC
CDR3: CASSFTGQDTSNEQFF

D: TRBD2
V: TRBV9
length: 13
size: -
J: TRBJ2-7
DNA: TGTGCCAGCAGCCTCGGGACTAGTCGGGAGCAGTACTTC
CDR3: CASSLGTSREQYF

D: -
V: TRBV24-1
length: 15
size: -
J: TRBJ2-5
DNA: TGTGCCACCAGTGGAGCCCCTATAGGAGCGGAGACCCAGTACTTC
CDR3: CATSGAPIGAETQYF